This T cell receptor (beta chain) appears in the sequencing data of a study of graft-versus-host responses after intestinal transplantation. Study background: The recipients all started with anti-thymocyte globulin induction and then took tacrolimus and steroids for around three years.

The study's findings and limits: Circulating GvH clones peaking coincided with falling HvG clones soon after transplant. The presence of high graft-versus-host to host-versus-graft clonal ratios in allografts characterized patients with graft-donor T cell macrochimerism. Among recipient marrow samples, GvH clones were found; some appeared first in ileum or blood.

Generated by immunoSEQ multiplex PCR, the TCRdb table keeps only in-frame clones and is missing some. The data contain 70,000 to 100,000 clones, around 90% of them singletons. Note on this clone: The target antigen is unknown.

The sequence came from a human donor who received an intestinal transplant. The sample in question was unstimulated CD4+ T cells sorted from spleen or lymph node cells, obtained before intestinal transplant.

The CDR3 sequence is CASSPPGGAIYGYTF. DNA for the CDR3: TGTGCCAGCAGTCCCCCGGGGGGCGCAATCTATGGCTACACCTTC. The chain links TRBV28 to TRBJ1-2; tentative D call: TRBD1 (6 bases). Trimming removed 5 bases at V and 4 bases at J, with 17 bases between. The CDR3 contains 15 residues. Germline CDR1 is MDHEN and CDR2 is SYDVKM.